This record looks at one T cell receptor beta chain sequence and its context. Its specificity is not known. The data originate from a study of a mutant IDH1 vaccine in newly diagnosed glioma. Indicated time point: week 35, safety follow-up. Vaccine doses each comprised 300 ug of mutant IDH1 20-mer peptide, with topical imiquimod. Repertoires were generated with immunoSEQ multiplex PCR, while TCRdb's copy carries only in-frame clones and drops some. Among around 29,000 clones listed, around 80% were seen once. Trimming left V 5 bases short and J 0 bases short, with 8 bases between. CDR3 length: 13 amino acids. Germline CDR1 and CDR2: SGHRS and YFSETQ.

This specimen consisted of PBMCs, obtained from a glioma patient whose treatment included an IDH1 peptide vaccine. The source is a man in his forties or fifties with glioma. This chain joins TRBV5-1 and TRBJ1-1; D is uncertain. The DNA of the CDR3 is TGCGCCAGCAGGGGGTTAATGAACACTGAAGCTTTCTTT. This translates into CASRGLMNTEAFF. Complete variable domain (other parts from reference TRBV5-1 and TRBJ1-1): KAGVTQTPRYLIKTRGQQVTLSCSPISGHRSVSWYQQTPGQGLQFLFEYFSETQRNKGNFPGRFSGRQFSNSRSEMNVSTLELGDSALYLCASRGLMNTEAFFGQGTRLTVV.